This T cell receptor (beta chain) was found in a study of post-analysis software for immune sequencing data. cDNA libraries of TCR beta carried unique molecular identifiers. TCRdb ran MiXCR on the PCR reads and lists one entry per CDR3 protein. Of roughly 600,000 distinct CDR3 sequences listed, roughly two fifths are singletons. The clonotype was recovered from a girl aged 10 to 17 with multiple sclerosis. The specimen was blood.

In DNA form, the CDR3 reads TGCGCCAGCAGCCAAGGAACCCTAGCGGGAAGGCAAGAGACCCAGTACTTC. This sequence encodes CASSQGTLAGRQETQYF. This rearrangement joins TRBV4-1 to TRBJ2-7, with 9 positions matching TRBD2. TRBJ2-5 matches the DNA end more closely, so the J call is doubtful. CDR1 MGHRA and CDR2 YSYEKL come from the germline V gene. This CDR3 is built from 17 residues.